Listed below are T cell receptor beta chains from one sample, sequenced in a study of T cells in Graves' hyperthyroidism and ophthalmopathy. TCRdb itself ran the multiplex PCR reads through MiXCR, one entry per CDR3 protein. The sample has around 600,000 distinct CDR3 sequences; more than 15% are singletons. Sequencing was performed on blood. These receptors were collected from a woman aged 40-49 years with Graves' ophthalmopathy. The CDR3 runs from the conserved cysteine through the conserved F or W. A D gene is named only where the DNA matches it firmly.

v_gene: TRBV10-3; d_gene: .; CDR3aa: CAISVDRRYYEQYF
v_gene: TRBV12-3/TRBV12-4; d_gene: TRBD1; CDR3aa: CASRETLGQGKTNTGELFF
v_gene: TRBV11-1; d_gene: .; CDR3aa: CASSFRGSSGYTF
v_gene: TRBV6-1; d_gene: TRBD1; CDR3aa: CATTPRGRGLANEQFF
v_gene: TRBV18; d_gene: .; CDR3aa: CASSDYSSTDTQYF
v_gene: TRBV12-3/TRBV12-4; d_gene: .; CDR3aa: CASSFYSDSYNEQFF
v_gene: TRBV11-1; d_gene: .; CDR3aa: CASSSSPLETQYF
v_gene: TRBV20-1; d_gene: TRBD2; CDR3aa: CSASGGAYNEQFF
v_gene: TRBV6-1; d_gene: TRBD1; CDR3aa: CASRRDRLNTEAFF
v_gene: TRBV2; d_gene: TRBD1; CDR3aa: CASSEALTGAYGYTF
v_gene: TRBV30; d_gene: TRBD1; CDR3aa: CAWTTGVRFRNEQFF
v_gene: TRBV10-3; d_gene: .; CDR3aa: CAISRGPEGEKLFF
v_gene: TRBV3-1; d_gene: .; CDR3aa: CASSQGPGLGPQHF
v_gene: TRBV30; d_gene: .; CDR3aa: CAWTNLKGYTF
v_gene: TRBV6-5; d_gene: .; CDR3aa: CASSYLGQDQETQYF
v_gene: TRBV7-9; d_gene: .; CDR3aa: CASSLSTEAFF
v_gene: TRBV6-6; d_gene: TRBD1; CDR3aa: CASSYSRTGYEQYF
v_gene: TRBV29-1; d_gene: .; CDR3aa: CSVDRQGETQYF
v_gene: TRBV11-2; d_gene: .; CDR3aa: CASSSIQGWTGNTIYF
v_gene: TRBV7-3; d_gene: TRBD2; CDR3aa: CASSPSGGPQYEQYF
v_gene: TRBV9; d_gene: .; CDR3aa: CASSARIGSSGSTDTQYF
v_gene: TRBV20-1; d_gene: .; CDR3aa: CSARPRRGSGNTIYF
v_gene: TRBV2; d_gene: TRBD1; CDR3aa: CASSTRTGANEQFF
v_gene: TRBV25-1; d_gene: TRBD2; CDR3aa: CASRTSGEAYEQYF
v_gene: TRBV2; d_gene: TRBD2; CDR3aa: CASTTSGISNEQFF
v_gene: TRBV19; d_gene: TRBD1; CDR3aa: CASSPGQGINEKLFF
v_gene: TRBV2; d_gene: .; CDR3aa: CASRLKQDTQYF
v_gene: TRBV18; d_gene: .; CDR3aa: CASSPLAAGLNNEQFF
v_gene: TRBV18; d_gene: .; CDR3aa: CASSPAGGGDTQYF
v_gene: TRBV5-1; d_gene: .; CDR3aa: CASSLGTINTGELFF
v_gene: TRBV20-1; d_gene: .; CDR3aa: CSARGGATDHSYEQYF
v_gene: TRBV6-1; d_gene: TRBD1; CDR3aa: CASRRDREGTQYF
v_gene: TRBV11-2; d_gene: .; CDR3aa: CASSPSAYNEQFF
v_gene: TRBV18; d_gene: .; CDR3aa: CASSPPWRSSYNEQFF
v_gene: TRBV27; d_gene: .; CDR3aa: CASSPRTYSPLHF
v_gene: TRBV28; d_gene: .; CDR3aa: CASQEGTVGGYTF
v_gene: TRBV20-1; d_gene: .; CDR3aa: CSARWQGFEQYF
v_gene: TRBV10-2; d_gene: TRBD1; CDR3aa: CASSRDRQGSYEQYF
v_gene: TRBV3-1; d_gene: .; CDR3aa: CASSQDPSPVGDTQYF
v_gene: TRBV12-3/TRBV12-4; d_gene: TRBD1; CDR3aa: CANSPGQGRTEAFF
v_gene: TRBV12-3/TRBV12-4; d_gene: TRBD2; CDR3aa: CASSFQRGGGTGELFF
v_gene: TRBV18; d_gene: .; CDR3aa: CASSPGKSNEKLFF
v_gene: TRBV7-9; d_gene: .; CDR3aa: CASSLTGLSAVYEQYF
v_gene: TRBV6-1; d_gene: TRBD2; CDR3aa: CASSPSGSPPYEQYF
v_gene: TRBV29-1; d_gene: .; CDR3aa: CSVESRRGGYTEAFF